Each of the 25 T cell receptor beta chains below was sequenced from the same sample in a study of T cells of healthy individuals. TCRdb independently ran MiXCR on the 5' RACE reads; one entry per CDR3 protein. The table has around 100,000 distinct CDR3 sequences, approximately 16% seen once; the top ten hold 6% to 8%. The receptors come from a human donor in good health.

The rearrangement links TRBV28 to TRBJ2-4; 9 bases are shared with TRBD2. This CDR3 spans 17 amino acids. In germline, CDR1 is MDHEN, CDR2 SYDVKM. J lost 7 bases, V lost 5 bases, and 15 bases had no gene match. The CDR3 DNA reads TGTGCCAGCAGTGTTTTTGGGGTCGGGCTAGCGGGGAACATTCAGTACTTC. This sequence encodes CASSVFGVGLAGNIQYF.

This rearrangement joins TRBV7-2 to TRBJ2-1; the match to TRBD2 covers 9 bases. V gave up 5 bases and J gave up 0 bases; unmatched junction bases: 8. This CDR3 is built from 17 residues. The germline V gene encodes CDR1 SGHTA and CDR2 FQGNSA. The DNA of the CDR3 is TGTGCCAGCAGCGCCCCGGGACTAGCCTTCTCCTACAATGAGCAGTTCTTC. Residues: CASSAPGLAFSYNEQFF. The complete variable domain, with remaining parts taken from reference TRBV7-2 and TRBJ2-1, reads GAGVSQSPSNKVTEKGKDVELRCDPISGHTALYWYRQSLGQGLEFLIYFQGNSAPDKSGLPSDRFSAERTGGSVSTLTIQRTQQEDSAVYLCASSAPGLAFSYNEQFFGPGTRLTVL.

The chain couples TRBV28 to TRBJ1-1, with 7 positions matching TRBD1. The CDR3 runs 15 residues. CDR1 is MDHEN and CDR2 is SYDVKM in the germline V gene. J lost 0 bases, V lost 8 bases, and 9 bases had no gene match. CDR3 sequence (DNA): TGTGCCAGCCCATCACAGGGGTCCGTGAACACTGAAGCTTTCTTT. Residues: CASPSQGSVNTEAFF.

In its sample, this clonotype was seen many times. The V gene is TRBV4-3, the J gene TRBJ2-2, with 10 nucleotides matching TRBD2. Germline V gives CDR1 LGHNA, CDR2 YSLEER. The V segment lost 0 bases and the J segment 2 bases; nucleotides outside the gene matches: 9. The CDR3 totals 19 residues. The CDR3 loop reads CASSQDSGLAGANTGELFF. CDR3 in DNA: TGCGCCAGCAGCCAAGACTCAGGCCTAGCGGGGGCCAACACCGGGGAGCTGTTTTTT.

This clonotype appeared a single time. Likely a read error: the CDR3 ends without its conserved phenylalanine or tryptophan. The chain has TRBV6-2 or TRBV6-3 and TRBJ1-5; perhaps TRBD1 as D (5 bases). V lost 0 bases and J lost 7, with 13 bases in between. Per the germline V gene, CDR1 is MNHEY and CDR2 is SVGEGT. The CDR3 runs 15 residues. DNA for the CDR3: TGTGCCAGCAGTTACTCCGGGCAGGGAGGACAGCCCCAGCATGTT. Its protein product is CASSYSGQGGQPQHV.

V gene TRBV28 combines with J gene TRBJ2-3; TRBD2 aligns across 8 bases. CDR3 size: 15 residues. With V trimmed by 6 bases and J by 1 base, 6 bases remained unmatched. Germline-derived CDR1 and CDR2 are MDHEN and SYDVKM. DNA for the CDR3: TGTGCCAGCAGCTTCGCCGGGGGGGGCACAGATACGCAGTATTTT. Translation gives CASSFAGGGTDTQYF. Looking up the rest from reference TRBV28 and TRBJ2-3 gives the full variable domain: DVKVTQSSRYLVKRTGEKVFLECVQDMDHENMFWYRQDPGLGLRLIYFSYDVKMKEKGDIPEGYSVSREKKERFSLILESASTNQTSMYLCASSFAGGGTDTQYFGPGTRLTVL.

Turning to this clonotype: Its ends do not fully match the called genes, so a read error is possible. V gene TRBV7-7 combines with J gene TRBJ2-1; no clear D gene. The CDR3 contains 13 residues. CDR1 and CDR2 from the germline V gene are SSHAT and FNYEAQ (reference sequence). The CDR3 here is CASSSTLYNEQFF. CDR3 sequence (DNA): TGTGCTAGCAGCTCTACCCTCTACAATGAGCAGTTCTTC.

CDR3 bases: TGTGCCAGCAGCTTCCGGGACAGGGGATACAATGAGCAGTTCTTC. It encodes CASSFRDRGYNEQFF. This sequence joins TRBV5-8 and TRBJ2-1; 10 nucleotides align to TRBD1. In germline, CDR1 is SGHTS, CDR2 YDEGEE. V gave up 2 bases and J gave up 4 bases; unmatched junction bases: 3. This CDR3 is built from 15 residues.

This chain joins TRBV2 and TRBJ1-5, with TRBD1 matching 7 bases. The V segment lost 5 bases and the J segment 0 bases; nucleotides outside the gene matches: 4. The CDR3 has 15 amino acids. From germline, CDR1 is SNHLY and CDR2 FYNNEI. CDR3 DNA sequence: TGTGCCAGCAGTTGGGACAGATTTAGCAATCAGCCCCAGCATTTT. It codes for CASSWDRFSNQPQHF.

This clonotype was counted a few times. The rearrangement links TRBV12-3 or TRBV12-4 to TRBJ1-5; D is unclear. V dropped 6 bases and J dropped 4 bases, with 13 bases sitting between them. This CDR3 spans 14 amino acids. CDR3: CASSPFGENQPQHF. The CDR3 nucleotides read TGTGCCAGCAGCCCGTTTGGGGAGAATCAGCCCCAGCATTTT.

This chain links TRBV5-5 with TRBJ2-7; 8 bases agree with TRBD1. Germline CDR1 is SGHKS and CDR2 is YYEKEE (reference sequence). This CDR3 has 16 amino acids. The V gene end was trimmed by 1 base and the J gene end by 7 bases; junction bases not matched to a gene: 13. The CDR3 DNA is TGTGCCAGCAGCTTGAAAATTGACGGACAGGGCGGTGAGCAGTACTTC. Translating gives CASSLKIDGQGGEQYF.

Many counts were recorded for this clonotype. This chain links TRBV29-1 with TRBJ2-5; TRBD1 matches at 7 bases. V lost 4 bases, J lost 5 bases, and 4 bases stayed unmatched. This CDR3 spans 12 amino acids. CDR1 is SQVTM, CDR2 ANQGSEA, per germline. The CDR3 nucleotides read TGCAGCGTTGCCCCGGGACAGGAGACCCAGTACTTC. Residues: CSVAPGQETQYF. Complete variable domain (other parts from reference TRBV29-1 and TRBJ2-5): SAVISQKPSRDICQRGTSLTIQCQVDSQVTMMFWYRQQPGQSLTLIATANQGSEATYESGFVIDKFPISRPNLTFSTLTVSNMSPEDSSIYLCSVAPGQETQYFGPGTRLLVL.

There are many counts of this clonotype. This chain connects TRBV4-3 to TRBJ1-6, with D possibly being TRBD1 (5 bases). V lost 0 bases and J 7 bases, leaving 10 bases between the germline ends. From germline, CDR1 is LGHNA and CDR2 YSLEER. The CDR3 covers 15 residues. The CDR3 protein is CASSQDGRDNSPLHF. In DNA form, the CDR3 reads TGCGCCAGCAGCCAAGACGGAAGGGACAATTCACCCCTCCACTTT.

As regards this clonotype: Germline is not matched at one junction end, which may reflect a read error. The CDR3 sequence is CASSQDRTSGGVETQYF. CDR3 nucleotides: TGCGCCAGCAGCCAGGACAGGACTAGCGGGGGCGTGGAGACCCAGTACTTC. This chain uses TRBV4-2 with TRBJ2-5, with 13 bases aligning to TRBD2. The length of the CDR3 is 17 residues. Germline assignment: CDR1 LGHNA and CDR2 YNFKEQ.

This clonotype was observed a single time. A much larger clonotype is one base distant, so this may be a read error. The chain recombines TRBV29-1 with TRBJ2-1; D may be TRBD1 (6 bases). Looked up from germline, CDR1 is SQVTM and CDR2 is ANQGSEA. The CDR3 length is 14 residues. The V and J ends lost 7 bases and 5 bases respectively, with 18 bases between them. Written as DNA, the CDR3 is TGCAGCGCGAAAAGGGGGACAAACGACAATGAGCAGTTCTTC. This codes for CSAKRGTNDNEQFF.

The J gene is TRBJ1-1, the V gene TRBV12-3 or TRBV12-4, with no clear D. There are 12 residues in the CDR3. V lost 6 bases and J 7 bases, leaving 12 bases between the germline ends. The CDR3 nucleotides read TGTGCCAGCAGCCTTTCGAGGATTGAAGCTTTCTTT. Protein product: CASSLSRIEAFF.

This chain connects TRBV6-6 to TRBJ1-5; the D gene is possibly TRBD1 (5 bases). Trimming took 2 bases from V and 4 from J, leaving 12 bases between them. The length of the CDR3 is 15 residues. Germline loops: CDR1 MNHNY, CDR2 SVGAGI (reference sequence). The DNA of the CDR3 is TGTGCCAGCAGTTACAACGTGGAGGGGAATCAGCCCCAGCATTTT. This codes for CASSYNVEGNQPQHF.

J is TRBJ2-1 and V is TRBV6-2 or TRBV6-3, with D possibly matching TRBD1 (7 bases). CDR1 and CDR2 (germline): MNHEY, SVGEGT. CDR3 length equals 14 residues. Trimming pared 2 bases from V and 9 bases from J, leaving 14 bases between. As DNA, the CDR3 is TGTGCCAGCAGTTACCCCAGACAGGGAGGTGAGCAGTTCTTC. This translates into CASSYPRQGGEQFF.

The chain links TRBV12-3 or TRBV12-4 to TRBJ1-2; TRBD1 agrees at 9 bases. The V segment lost 6 bases and the J segment 4 bases; nucleotides outside the gene matches: 3. The CDR3 totals 13 residues. The CDR3 DNA is TGTGCCAGCAGCTCGGACAGGGGCTATGGCTACACCTTC. It specifies CASSSDRGYGYTF.

On this clonotype: The junction shows a germline mismatch at one end, possibly a read error. The chain links TRBV6-2 or TRBV6-3 to TRBJ2-1; D ambiguous. The CDR3 sequence is 12 residues long. Germline V gene lookup returns CDR1 MNHEY and CDR2 SVGEGT. CDR3 amino acids: CASSYSHNKQFF. The CDR3 DNA is TGTGCCAGCAGTTACTCCCACAATAAGCAGTTCTTC.

This clonotype was seen a handful of times. This chain uses TRBV12-3 or TRBV12-4 with TRBJ1-5; TRBD1 might be the D (5 bases). Trimming removed 7 bases at V and 4 bases at J, with 11 bases between. This CDR3 region has 13 residues. The CDR3 region has the DNA TGTGCCAGCACCTGGGGGGGGAATCAGCCCCAGCATTTT. Its translation: CASTWGGNQPQHF.

With respect to this clonotype: An end of the junction does not agree with germline; a read error may underlie this. The rearrangement joins TRBV7-8 to TRBJ1-1; the D gene is possibly TRBD1 (5 bases). The CDR3 spans 13 residues. Germline V gene lookup returns CDR1 SGHVS and CDR2 FQNEAQ. This chain's CDR3 is CVSSPLTGLGAFF. In DNA form, the CDR3 reads TGTGTCAGCAGCCCCCTAACAGGTCTCGGGGCTTTCTTT.

This clonotype was recorded many times. The genes are TRBV7-2 and TRBJ1-4; a weak D match, TRBD1 (6 bases). Trimming pared 1 base from V and 3 bases from J, leaving 27 bases between. CDR3 length: 21 amino acids. The V gene's germline CDR1 is SGHTA and CDR2 FQGNSA. Here the CDR3 DNA reads TGTGCCAGCAGCTTAGAGGGCGTCACACAGGGAGGGAGGGGACCTAATGAAAAACTGTTTTTT. Residues: CASSLEGVTQGGRGPNEKLFF.

This clonotype was detected a few times. This chain uses TRBV7-9 with TRBJ2-3; D is undetermined. Trimming left V 0 bases short and J 6 bases short, with 10 bases between. Germline V CDR1 and CDR2: SEHNR, FQNEAQ (reference sequence). The CDR3 totals 14 residues. The CDR3 nucleotides read TGTGCCAGCAGCTTAGCTAGGCCCACCGATACGCAGTATTTT. Its protein product is CASSLARPTDTQYF.

The table lists this clonotype with many counts. The rearrangement joins TRBV28 to TRBJ1-1; D might be TRBD1 (6 bases). The V gene's germline CDR1 is MDHEN and CDR2 SYDVKM. This CDR3 is 10 amino acids long. With 8 bases removed from V and 9 bases from J, the gap between germline ends came to 10 bases. This chain's CDR3 is CASLGGKAFF. CDR3 in DNA: TGTGCCAGCCTAGGGGGGAAAGCTTTCTTT.